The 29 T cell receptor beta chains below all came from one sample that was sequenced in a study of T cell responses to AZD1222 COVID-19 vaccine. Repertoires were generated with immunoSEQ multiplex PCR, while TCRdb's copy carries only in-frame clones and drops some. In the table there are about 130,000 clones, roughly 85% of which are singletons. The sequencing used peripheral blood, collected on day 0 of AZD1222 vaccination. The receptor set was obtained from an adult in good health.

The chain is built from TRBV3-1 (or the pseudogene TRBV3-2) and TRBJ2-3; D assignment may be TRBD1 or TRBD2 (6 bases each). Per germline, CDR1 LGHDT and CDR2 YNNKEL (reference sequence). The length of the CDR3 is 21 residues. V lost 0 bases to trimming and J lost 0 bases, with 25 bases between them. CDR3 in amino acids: CASSQETWGLASRTSTDTQYF. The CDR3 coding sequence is TGTGCCAGCAGCCAAGAAACTTGGGGGCTAGCGTCACGAACTAGCACAGATACGCAGTATTTT.

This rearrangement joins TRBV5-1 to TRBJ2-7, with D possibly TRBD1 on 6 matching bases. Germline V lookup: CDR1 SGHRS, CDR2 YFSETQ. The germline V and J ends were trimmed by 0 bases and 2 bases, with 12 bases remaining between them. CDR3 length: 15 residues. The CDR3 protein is CASSLAGTPTYEQYF. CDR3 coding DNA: TGCGCCAGCAGCTTGGCCGGGACACCAACCTACGAGCAGTACTTC.

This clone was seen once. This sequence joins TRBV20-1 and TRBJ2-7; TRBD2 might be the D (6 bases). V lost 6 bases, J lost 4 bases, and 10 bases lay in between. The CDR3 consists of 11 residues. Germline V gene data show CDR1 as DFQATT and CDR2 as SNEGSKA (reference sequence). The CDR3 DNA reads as TGCAGTGCCGCGGGGACGTACGAGCAGTACTTC. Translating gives CSAAGTYEQYF.

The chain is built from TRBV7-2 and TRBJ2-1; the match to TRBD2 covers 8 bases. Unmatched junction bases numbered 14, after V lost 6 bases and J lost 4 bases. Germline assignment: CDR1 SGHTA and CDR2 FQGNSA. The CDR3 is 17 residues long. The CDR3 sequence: CASRKLLAAKEYNEQFF. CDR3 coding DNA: TGTGCCAGCAGGAAACTACTAGCGGCAAAGGAGTACAATGAGCAGTTCTTC.

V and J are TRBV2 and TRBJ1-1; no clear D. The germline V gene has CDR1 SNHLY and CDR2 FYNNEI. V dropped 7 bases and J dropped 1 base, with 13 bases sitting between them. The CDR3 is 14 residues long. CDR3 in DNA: TGTGCCAGCATTTTAGGCCAGGCGAACACTGAAGCTTTCTTT. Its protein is CASILGQANTEAFF.

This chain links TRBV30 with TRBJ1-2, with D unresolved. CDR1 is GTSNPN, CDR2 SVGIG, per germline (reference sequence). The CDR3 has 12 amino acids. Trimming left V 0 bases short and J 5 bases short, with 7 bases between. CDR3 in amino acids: CAWSVLTYGYTF. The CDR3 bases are TGTGCCTGGAGTGTTTTGACGTATGGCTACACCTTC.

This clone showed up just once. In DNA form, the CDR3 reads TGTGCCAGCAGTGAGAGGGGTTTAGGTGGCTACACCTTC. Translated: CASSERGLGGYTF. The chain employs TRBV6-4 and TRBJ1-2; possible D gene TRBD1, 5 bases. The germline V gene has CDR1 MRHNA and CDR2 SNTAGT. The CDR3 has 13 amino acids. The germline V and J ends were trimmed by 3 bases and 7 bases, with 12 bases remaining between them.

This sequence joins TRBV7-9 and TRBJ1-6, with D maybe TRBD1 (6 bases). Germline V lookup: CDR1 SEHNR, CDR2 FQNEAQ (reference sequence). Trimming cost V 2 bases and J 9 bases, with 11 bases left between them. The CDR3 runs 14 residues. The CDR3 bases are TGTGCCAGCAGCTTAACGGGGGGCTTTTCACCCCTCCACTTT. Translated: CASSLTGGFSPLHF.

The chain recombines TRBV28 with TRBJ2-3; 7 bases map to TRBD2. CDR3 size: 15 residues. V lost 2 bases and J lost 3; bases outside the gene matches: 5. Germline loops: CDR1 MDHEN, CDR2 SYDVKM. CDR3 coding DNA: TGTGCCAGCAGTTTAGGGGGGGTTGGGACAGATACGCAGTATTTT. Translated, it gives CASSLGGVGTDTQYF.

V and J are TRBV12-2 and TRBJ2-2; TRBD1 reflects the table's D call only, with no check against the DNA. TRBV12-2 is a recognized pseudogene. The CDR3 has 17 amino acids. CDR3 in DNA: TGTGCAAGTCGGAGAGGACAGGGCCCGTGGGACACCGGGGAGCTGTTTTTT. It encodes CASRRGQGPWDTGELFF.

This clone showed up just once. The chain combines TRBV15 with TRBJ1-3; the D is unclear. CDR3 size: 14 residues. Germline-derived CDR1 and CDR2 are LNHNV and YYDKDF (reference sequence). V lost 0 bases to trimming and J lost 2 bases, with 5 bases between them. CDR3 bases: TGTGCCACCAGCAGAGACCCGACTGGAAACACCATATATTTT. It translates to CATSRDPTGNTIYF. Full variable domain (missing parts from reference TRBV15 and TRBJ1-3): DAMVIQNPRYQVTQFGKPVTLSCSQTLNHNVMYWYQQKSSQAPKLLFHYYDKDFNNEADTPDNFQSRRPNTSFCFLDIRSPGLGDTAMYLCATSRDPTGNTIYFGEGSWLTVV.

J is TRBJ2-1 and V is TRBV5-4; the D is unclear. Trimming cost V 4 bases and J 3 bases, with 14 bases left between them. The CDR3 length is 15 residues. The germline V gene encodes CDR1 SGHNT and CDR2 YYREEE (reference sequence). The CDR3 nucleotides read TGTGCCAGCAGCCCAACTAAAGGCTTCTACAATGAGCAGTTCTTC. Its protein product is CASSPTKGFYNEQFF.

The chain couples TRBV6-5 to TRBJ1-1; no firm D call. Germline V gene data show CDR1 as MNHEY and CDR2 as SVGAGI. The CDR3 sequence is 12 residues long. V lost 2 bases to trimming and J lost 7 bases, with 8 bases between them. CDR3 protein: CASSYVRGEAFF. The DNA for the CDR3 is TGTGCCAGCAGTTACGTGCGGGGTGAAGCTTTCTTT.

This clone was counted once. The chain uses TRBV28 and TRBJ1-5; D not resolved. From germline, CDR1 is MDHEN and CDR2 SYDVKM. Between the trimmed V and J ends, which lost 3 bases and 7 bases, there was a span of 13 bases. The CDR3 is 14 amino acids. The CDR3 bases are TGTGCCAGCAGTTTTGGACGGGCAGGCCAGCCCCAGCATTTT. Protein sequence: CASSFGRAGQPQHF. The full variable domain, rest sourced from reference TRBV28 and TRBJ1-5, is DVKVTQSSRYLVKRTGEKVFLECVQDMDHENMFWYRQDPGLGLRLIYFSYDVKMKEKGDIPEGYSVSREKKERFSLILESASTNQTSMYLCASSFGRAGQPQHFGDGTRLSIL.

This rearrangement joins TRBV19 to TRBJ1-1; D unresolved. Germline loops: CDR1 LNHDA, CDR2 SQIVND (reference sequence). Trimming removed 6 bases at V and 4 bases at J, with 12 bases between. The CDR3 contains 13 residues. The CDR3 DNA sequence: TGTGCCAGTAGACAATTGGTGGCCACTGAAGCTTTCTTT. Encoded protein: CASRQLVATEAFF.

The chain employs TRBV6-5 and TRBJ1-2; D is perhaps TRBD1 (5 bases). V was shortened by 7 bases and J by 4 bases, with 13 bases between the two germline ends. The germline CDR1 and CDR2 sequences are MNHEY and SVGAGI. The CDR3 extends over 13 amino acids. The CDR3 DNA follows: TGTGCCAGCATCAGGCCGGGGGGCTATGGCTACACCTTC. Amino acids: CASIRPGGYGYTF.

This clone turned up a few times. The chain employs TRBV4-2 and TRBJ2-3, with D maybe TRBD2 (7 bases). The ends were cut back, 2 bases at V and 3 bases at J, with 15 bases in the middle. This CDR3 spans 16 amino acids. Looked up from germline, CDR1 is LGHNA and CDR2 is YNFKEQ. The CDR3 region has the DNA TGTGCCAGCAGCCAACCGGGGGGCCGACGGACAGATACGCAGTATTTT. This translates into CASSQPGGRRTDTQYF.

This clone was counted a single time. CDR3 bases: TGTGCCAGCAGTTTCTCGACAGCTTTTGAAGCTTTCTTT. Translated, it gives CASSFSTAFEAFF. The chain employs TRBV28 and TRBJ1-1, with D tentatively TRBD1 (5 bases). The CDR3 is made up of 13 amino acids. Germline assignment: CDR1 MDHEN and CDR2 SYDVKM. Trimming removed 3 bases from V and 7 bases from J, with 12 bases in between.

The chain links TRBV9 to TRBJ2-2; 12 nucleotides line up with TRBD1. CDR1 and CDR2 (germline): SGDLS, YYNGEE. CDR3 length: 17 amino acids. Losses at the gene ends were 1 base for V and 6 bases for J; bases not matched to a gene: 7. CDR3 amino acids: CASSVSGTGGAAGELFF. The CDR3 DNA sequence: TGTGCCAGCAGCGTATCCGGGACAGGGGGCGCGGCCGGGGAGCTGTTTTTT.

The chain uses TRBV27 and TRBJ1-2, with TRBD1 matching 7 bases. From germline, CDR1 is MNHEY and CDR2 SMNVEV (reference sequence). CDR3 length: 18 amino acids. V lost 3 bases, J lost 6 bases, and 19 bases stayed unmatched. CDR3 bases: TGTGCCAGCAGTTTGATCCACTCCCGGGACAGAGACTACCATGGCTACACCTTC. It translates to CASSLIHSRDRDYHGYTF.

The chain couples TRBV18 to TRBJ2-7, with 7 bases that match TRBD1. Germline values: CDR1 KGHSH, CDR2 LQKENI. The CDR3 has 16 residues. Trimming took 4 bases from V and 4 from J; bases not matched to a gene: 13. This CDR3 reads CASSQTGLASRYEQYF. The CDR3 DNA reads TGTGCCAGCTCACAGACAGGGTTGGCCTCTCGGTACGAGCAGTACTTC.

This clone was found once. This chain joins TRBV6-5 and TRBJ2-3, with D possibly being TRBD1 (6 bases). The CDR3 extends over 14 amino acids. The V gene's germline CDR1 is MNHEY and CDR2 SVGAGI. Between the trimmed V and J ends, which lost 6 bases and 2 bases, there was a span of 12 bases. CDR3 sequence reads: CASSYRVPTDTQYF. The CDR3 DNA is TGTGCCAGCAGCTACAGGGTACCCACAGATACGCAGTATTTT.

CDR3 protein: CASSAGTGPKLFF. CDR3 DNA sequence: TGTGCCAGCAGCGCCGGGACAGGGCCAAAACTGTTTTTT. The chain combines TRBV6-5 with TRBJ1-4; the match to TRBD1 covers 9 bases. With 6 bases clipped from V and 10 bases from J, the junction kept 6 bases outside the gene matches. The V gene's germline CDR1 is MNHEY and CDR2 SVGAGI. The CDR3 runs 13 residues.

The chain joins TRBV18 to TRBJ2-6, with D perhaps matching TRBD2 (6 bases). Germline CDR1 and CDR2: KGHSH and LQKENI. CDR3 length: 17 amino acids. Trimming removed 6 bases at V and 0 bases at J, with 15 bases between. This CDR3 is CASSRRGLDSGANVLTF. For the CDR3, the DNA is TGTGCCAGCTCCCGCCGGGGGTTGGACTCTGGGGCCAACGTCCTGACTTTC.

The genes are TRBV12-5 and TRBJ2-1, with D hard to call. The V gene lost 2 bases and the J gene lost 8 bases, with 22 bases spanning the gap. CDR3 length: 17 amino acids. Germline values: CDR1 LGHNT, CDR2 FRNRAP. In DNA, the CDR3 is TGTGCTAGTGGTTTGCCGCCTACGGTGTTAAGGCAGTATGAGCAGTTCTTC. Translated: CASGLPPTVLRQYEQFF.

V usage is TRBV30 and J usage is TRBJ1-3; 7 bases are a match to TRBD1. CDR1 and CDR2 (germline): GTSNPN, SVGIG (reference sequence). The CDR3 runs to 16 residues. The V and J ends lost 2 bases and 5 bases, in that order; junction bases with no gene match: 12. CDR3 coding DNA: TGTGCCTGGAGTTGTTTAAACAGGGGAGTCCGAAACACCATATATTTT. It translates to CAWSCLNRGVRNTIYF.

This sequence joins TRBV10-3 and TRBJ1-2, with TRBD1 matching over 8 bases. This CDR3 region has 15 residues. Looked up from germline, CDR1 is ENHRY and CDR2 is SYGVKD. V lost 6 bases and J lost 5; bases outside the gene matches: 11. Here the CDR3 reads CAISQLDRELYGYTF. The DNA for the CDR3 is TGTGCCATCAGCCAACTGGACAGGGAACTTTATGGCTACACCTTC.

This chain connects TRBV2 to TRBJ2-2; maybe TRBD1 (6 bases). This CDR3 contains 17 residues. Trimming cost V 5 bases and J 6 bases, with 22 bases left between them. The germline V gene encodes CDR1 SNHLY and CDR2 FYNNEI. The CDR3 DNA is TGTGCCAGCAGTCTACAGGGCCGGGAACTGGTTGCCGGGGAGCTGTTTTTT. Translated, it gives CASSLQGRELVAGELFF. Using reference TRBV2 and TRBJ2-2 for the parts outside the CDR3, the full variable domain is EPEVTQTPSHQVTQMGQEVILRCVPISNHLYFYWYRQILGQKVEFLVSFYNNEISEKSEIFDDQFSVERPDGSNFTLKIRSTKLEDSAMYFCASSLQGRELVAGELFFGEGSRLTVL.

DNA of the CDR3: TGTGCCAGCAGTGAATTACCGGGAAGGGGCCATGGCTACACCTTC. Amino acid sequence: CASSELPGRGHGYTF. V and J are TRBV6-1 and TRBJ1-2; possible D gene TRBD1, 5 bases. Per the germline V gene, CDR1 is MNHNS and CDR2 is SASEGT. The CDR3 runs 15 residues. The germline V and J ends were trimmed by 2 bases and 6 bases, with 16 bases remaining between them.